This T cell receptor beta chain originates from a study of graft-versus-host responses after intestinal transplantation. Background on the study: Recipients underwent multivisceral, liver-intestinal, or isolated intestinal transplants. All recipients got anti-thymocyte globulin induction, then tacrolimus and steroids for 2 to 4 years. Whole-study findings and limits: Allografts from individuals with graft-donor T cell macrochimerism displayed high graft-versus-host to host-versus-graft clonal ratios.

Here immunoSEQ multiplex PCR was the method, and the copy in TCRdb shows in-frame clones only, minus some. The sample lists around 69,000 clones, 90% occurring once. As for this clone: The antigen remains undetermined.

The specimen was unstimulated CD8+ T cells sorted from spleen or lymph node cells, collected before transplant. The receptor's source is a human donor who was the organ donor for an intestinal transplant.

Here the CDR3 DNA reads TGTGCCAGCAGCAGCGGGGCGGGGGTAGTAGAAGAGACCCAGTACTTC. Translated: CASSSGAGVVEETQYF. The genes are TRBV27 and TRBJ2-5; 7 nucleotides match TRBD2. CDR1 is MNHEY and CDR2 is SMNVEV in the germline V gene (reference sequence). The CDR3 has 16 amino acids. Trimming took 6 bases from V and 3 from J; bases not matched to a gene: 13.